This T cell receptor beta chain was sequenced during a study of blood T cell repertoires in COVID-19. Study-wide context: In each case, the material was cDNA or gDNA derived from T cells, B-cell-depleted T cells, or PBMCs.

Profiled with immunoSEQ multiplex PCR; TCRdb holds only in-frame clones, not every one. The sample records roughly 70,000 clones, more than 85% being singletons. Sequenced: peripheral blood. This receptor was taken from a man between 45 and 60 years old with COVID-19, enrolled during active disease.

DNA for the CDR3: TGTGCCAGCTCACCACCTTCTAGCGGGAGAATGAACACCGGGGAGCTGTTTTTT. Protein product: CASSPPSSGRMNTGELFF. The chain uses TRBV18 and TRBJ2-2, with 10 positions matching TRBD2. Germline lookup yields CDR1 KGHSH and CDR2 LQKENI. There are 18 residues in the CDR3. J lost 1 base, V lost 0 bases, and 5 bases had no gene match.